This T cell receptor (beta chain) was found in a study of blood T cells in healthy people across ages. Study-wide results and caveats: Higher diversity and more naive CD4+ cells were features of long-lived donors, compared to aged donors. Underestimates were what the diversity estimates from one million T cells were considered to be.

Trimming removed 0 bases from V and 2 bases from J, with 14 bases in between. CDR1 is MNHEY and CDR2 is SVGAGI in the germline V gene. The CDR3 is 16 amino acids. A second PCR of about 7 to 12 cycles used a sample-barcoded 5' primer and a J-beta primer mix. A template-switch adaptor that had 12 random nucleotides put a tag on each cDNA molecule. Every individual sample yielded 2.5 million or more paired-end reads (each containing CDR3). TCRdb itself ran the 5' RACE reads through MiXCR, one entry per CDR3 protein. The repertoire holds some 1.8 million distinct CDR3 sequences, with 39% as singletons. Of note for this clonotype: Its antigen is not identified.

The chain carries TRBV6-5 and TRBJ2-7, with D hard to call. The sequence came from a human donor in good health. Sequencing used blood. Written as DNA, the CDR3 is TGTGCCAGCAGTTACTCGGAGACGACACTCACCTACGAGCAGTACTTC. It yields the protein CASSYSETTLTYEQYF.